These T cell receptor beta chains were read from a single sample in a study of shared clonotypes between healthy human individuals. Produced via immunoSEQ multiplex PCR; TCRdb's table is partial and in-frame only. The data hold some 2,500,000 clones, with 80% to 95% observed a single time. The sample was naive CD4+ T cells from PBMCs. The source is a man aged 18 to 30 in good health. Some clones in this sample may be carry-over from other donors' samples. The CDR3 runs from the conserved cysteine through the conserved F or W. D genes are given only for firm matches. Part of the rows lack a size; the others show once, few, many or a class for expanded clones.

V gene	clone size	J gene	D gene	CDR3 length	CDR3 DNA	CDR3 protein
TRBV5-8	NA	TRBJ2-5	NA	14	TGTGCCAGCAGCTTGGACGGGGGGCGAGAGACCCAGTACTTC	CASSLDGGRETQYF
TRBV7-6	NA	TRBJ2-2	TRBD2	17	TGTGCCAGCAGCCCGATAGGACTAGCGGGAGGCCCCGGGGAGCTGTTTTTT	CASSPIGLAGGPGELFF
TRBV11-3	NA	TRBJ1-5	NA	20	TGTGCCAGCAGCCCATCACATGGGTTGTGGAGAAATCGTAGCAATCAGCCCCAGCATTTT	CASSPSHGLWRNRSNQPQHF
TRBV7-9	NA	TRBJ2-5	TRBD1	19	TGTGCCAGCAGCGAAGAACAGGGGGGACGACGAAAACGCGGAGAGACCCAGTACTTC	CASSEEQGGRRKRGETQYF
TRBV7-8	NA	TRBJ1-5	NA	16	TGTGCCAGCACCCTCTTAGCAGGGGTTAGCAATCAGCCCCAGCATTTT	CASTLLAGVSNQPQHF
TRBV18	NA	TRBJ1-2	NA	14	TGTGCCAGCTCACCCTCCGAGGGTAACTATGGCTACACCTTC	CASSPSEGNYGYTF
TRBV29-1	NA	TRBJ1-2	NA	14	TGCAGCGTCGCGACCGACAGGCGGAGCTATGGCTACACCTTC	CSVATDRRSYGYTF
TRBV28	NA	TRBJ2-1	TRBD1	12	TGTGCCAGCAGTCCCAGGGACAGGGGTCAGTTCTTC	CASSPRDRGQFF
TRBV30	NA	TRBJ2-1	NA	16	TGTGCCTGGAGTGTAGACGTCCGGCGGGCCAACAATGAGCAGTTCTTC	CAWSVDVRRANNEQFF
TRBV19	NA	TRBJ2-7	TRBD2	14	TGTGCCAGTAGTATCCTAGCGGGAGTCGGCGAGCAGTACTTC	CASSILAGVGEQYF
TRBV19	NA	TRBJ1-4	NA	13	TGTGCCAGTAGTAAACAGGCTAATGAAAAACTGTTTTTT	CASSKQANEKLFF
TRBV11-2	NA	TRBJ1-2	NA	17	TGTGCCAGCAGCTTAGGAACCTTTGGGGAGGTTGGCTATGGCTACACCTTC	CASSLGTFGEVGYGYTF
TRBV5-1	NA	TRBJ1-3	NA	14	TGCGCCAGCAGCGTGGGTAACTCTGGAAACACCATATATTTT	CASSVGNSGNTIYF
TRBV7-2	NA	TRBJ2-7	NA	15	TGTGCCAGCAGCTCTTTAGCTGGAGCCTCCTACGAGCAGTACTTC	CASSSLAGASYEQYF
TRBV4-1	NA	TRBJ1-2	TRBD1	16	TGCGCCAGCAGCCAACCCACCGGGACAGCGCCCTATGGCTACACCTTC	CASSQPTGTAPYGYTF
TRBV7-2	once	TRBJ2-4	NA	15	TGTGCCAGCAGCCCTCCAGGGGGGTACAGAAACATTCAGTACTTC	CASSPPGGYRNIQYF
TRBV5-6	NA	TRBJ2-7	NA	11	TGTGCCAGCAGCTCTTACTACGAGCAGTACTTC	CASSSYYEQYF
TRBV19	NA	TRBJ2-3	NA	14	TGTGCCAGTAGTGAAGACAGGCGCACAGATACGCAGTATTTT	CASSEDRRTDTQYF
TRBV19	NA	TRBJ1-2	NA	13	TGTGCCAGTAGTATCGACGGGCCCTATGGCTACACCTTC	CASSIDGPYGYTF
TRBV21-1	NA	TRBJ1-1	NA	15	TGTGCCAGCAGCAAAGTCCCGACACCTCACACTGAAGCTTTCTTT	CASSKVPTPHTEAFF
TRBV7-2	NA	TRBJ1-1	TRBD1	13	TGTGCCAGCAGCTCCCAGGGGGCCACTGAAGCTTTCTTT	CASSSQGATEAFF
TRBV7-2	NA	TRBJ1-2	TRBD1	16	TGTGCCAGCAGCTTATTGCGGGACAGGGGACCTTTTGGCTACACCTTC	CASSLLRDRGPFGYTF
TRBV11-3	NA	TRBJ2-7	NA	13	TGTGCCAGCAGCCCCCGTGTACAGGCCGAGCAGTACTTC	CASSPRVQAEQYF
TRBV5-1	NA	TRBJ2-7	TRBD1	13	TGCGCCAGCAGCTCGGGACAGGGCTACGAGCAGTACTTC	CASSSGQGYEQYF
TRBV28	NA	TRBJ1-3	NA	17	TGTGCCAGCACTACCGGAGGAGTAATTTCGTCTGGAAACACCATATATTTT	CASTTGGVISSGNTIYF
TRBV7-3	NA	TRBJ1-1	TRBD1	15	TGTGCCAGCAGTCCCGGGACAGGGTGGTACACTGAAGCTTTCTTT	CASSPGTGWYTEAFF
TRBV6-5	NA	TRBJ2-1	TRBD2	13	TGTGCCAGCCAGCGGGAGGTCTACAATGAGCAGTTCTTC	CASQREVYNEQFF
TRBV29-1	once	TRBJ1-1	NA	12	TGCAGCGTTGCGGGACACAACTATGAAGCTTTCTTT	CSVAGHNYEAFF
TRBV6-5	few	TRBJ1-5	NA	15	TGTGCCAGCAGAAAGACGAACTATAGCAATCAGCCCCAGCATTTT	CASRKTNYSNQPQHF
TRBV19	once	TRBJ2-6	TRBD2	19	TGTGCCAGTAGTACCCCTGGACTAGCGGGTTACTCTGGGGCCAACGTCCTGACTTTC	CASSTPGLAGYSGANVLTF